This is a list of T cell receptor beta chains from one sample in a study of cytomegalovirus exposure and HLA in healthy donors. Data came from immunoSEQ multiplex PCR; TCRdb stores just in-frame clones and leaves some out. This sample carries about 150,000 clones, roughly 80% of them seen once, and the ten largest clones take 4%. Sample: PBMCs. Source of these receptors: a woman in her forties in good health and CMV-seronegative. Both conserved end residues are part of each CDR3. D genes are given only for firm matches. Only some rows state a clone size, as once, few, many or a class for expanded clones.

12	TRBJ1-1	TRBV5-4	-	few	TGTGCCAGCAGCTTCTATCACACTGAAGCTTTCTTT	CASSFYHTEAFF
14	TRBJ1-1	TRBV5-1	-	-	TGCGCCAGCAGCTTGGCAGGAGGCGCCACTGAAGCTTTCTTT	CASSLAGGATEAFF
13	TRBJ2-2	TRBV5-5	TRBD1	-	TGTGCCAGCAGCCCGGACAGGACCGGGGAGCTGTTTTTT	CASSPDRTGELFF
15	TRBJ2-3	TRBV9	TRBD2	once	TGTGCCAGCAGCGGGCTAGCGGGGGGGCCAGATACGCAGTATTTT	CASSGLAGGPDTQYF
18	TRBJ2-1	TRBV10-3	TRBD1	-	TGTGCCATCAGTGAGCCCCTAGGGACAGCGGACTCCTACAATGAGCAGTTCTTC	CAISEPLGTADSYNEQFF
18	TRBJ1-3	TRBV5-6	-	-	TGTGCCAGCAGCTTGGGTCGGAACAGAAGTATTTCTGGAAACACCATATATTTT	CASSLGRNRSISGNTIYF
11	TRBJ2-1	TRBV7-9	-	-	TGTGCCAGCAGCTTCGTCAATGAGCAGTTCTTC	CASSFVNEQFF
14	TRBJ2-1	TRBV30	TRBD2	-	TGTGCCTGGAGTGTCTTCGCGGGAGGGGATGAGCAGTTCTTC	CAWSVFAGGDEQFF
15	TRBJ1-1	TRBV6-1	-	-	TGTGCCAGCAGTCTCCGCGGGGAAAAGGGGACTGAAGCTTTCTTT	CASSLRGEKGTEAFF
13	TRBJ1-1	TRBV5-6	TRBD1	-	TGTGCCAGCAGCCCATGGACAGGGTCGGGAGCTTTCTTT	CASSPWTGSGAFF
13	TRBJ1-2	TRBV7-8	-	-	TGTGCCAGCACCTATTCGGAGGGCTATGGCTACACCTTC	CASTYSEGYGYTF
12	TRBJ1-1	TRBV6-5	-	-	TGTGCCAGCAGTTACTCGGGCAGGGAAGCTTTCTTT	CASSYSGREAFF
14	TRBJ1-2	TRBV6-5	TRBD1	few	TGTGCCAGCATCGGGACAGGGGGTCGTGATGGCTACACCTTC	CASIGTGGRDGYTF
16	TRBJ2-2	TRBV5-6	-	-	TGTGCCAGCACCCACGGCCCGGGGGTCACCCTCGGGGAGCTGTTTTTT	CASTHGPGVTLGELFF
11	TRBJ1-2	TRBV20-1	TRBD1	few	TGCAGTGCTAGCCCGGGACAGGGTATTTCCTTC	CSASPGQGISF
13	TRBJ2-7	TRBV5-6	TRBD2	-	TGTGCCAGCAGCTTTACTAGCGCCTACGAGCAGTACTTC	CASSFTSAYEQYF
14	TRBJ1-5	TRBV2	-	few	TGTGCCAGCAGTGGGGTGGGAGAAATTCAGCCCCAGCATTTT	CASSGVGEIQPQHF
17	TRBJ2-1	TRBV13	TRBD2	-	TGTGCCAGCAGCCAGCCCGGGACTAGCGGGGGGTACAATGAGCAGTTCTTC	CASSQPGTSGGYNEQFF
15	TRBJ2-5	TRBV30	-	-	TGTGCCCGGAGTCCCAGTCCTAGCAGCGTGGAGACCCAGTACTTC	CARSPSPSSVETQYF
14	TRBJ1-2	TRBV6-5	-	-	TGTGCCAGCAGGGGAGGGGTGGCTAACTATGGCTACACCTTC	CASRGGVANYGYTF
13	TRBJ2-7	TRBV28	TRBD1	once	TGTGCCAGCAGTGAGGGACAGGGCTACGAGCAGTACTTC	CASSEGQGYEQYF
14	TRBJ1-1	TRBV7-9	-	few	TGTGCCAGCCTCACGGTCACCTTGAACACTGAAGCTTTCTTT	CASLTVTLNTEAFF
12	TRBJ2-7	TRBV27	-	-	TGTGCCAGCGGGAGCCCCCTGGGCGAGCAGTACTTC	CASGSPLGEQYF
14	TRBJ1-2	TRBV28	-	-	TGTGCCAGCAGCCGCTCGGGGGGTTATGGGGGCTACACCTTC	CASSRSGGYGGYTF
13	TRBJ1-1	TRBV13	-	once	TGTGCCAGCAGCTTAGTCAGGTTGGCTGAAGCTTTCTTT	CASSLVRLAEAFF
16	TRBJ2-1	TRBV7-7	-	-	TGTGCTAGCAGCTTAGTTAGCGGAGGGTCCTACAATGAGCAGTTCTTC	CASSLVSGGSYNEQFF
15	TRBJ1-5	TRBV7-2	-	once	TGTGCCAGCAGACCAACAGGTGGCCAAAATCAGCCCCAGCATTTT	CASRPTGGQNQPQHF